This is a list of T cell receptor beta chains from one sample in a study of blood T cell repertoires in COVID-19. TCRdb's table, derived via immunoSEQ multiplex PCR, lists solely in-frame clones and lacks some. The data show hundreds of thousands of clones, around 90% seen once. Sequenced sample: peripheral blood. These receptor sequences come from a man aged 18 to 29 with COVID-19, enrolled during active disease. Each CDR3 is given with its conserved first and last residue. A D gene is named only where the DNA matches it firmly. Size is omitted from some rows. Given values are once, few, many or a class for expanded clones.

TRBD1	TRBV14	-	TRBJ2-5	CASSLQTGGAETQYF	TGTGCCAGCAGCCTACAGACAGGGGGCGCGGAGACCCAGTACTTC
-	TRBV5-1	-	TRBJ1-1	CASSRDWVNTEAFF	TGCGCCAGCAGCCGGGATTGGGTAAACACTGAAGCTTTCTTT
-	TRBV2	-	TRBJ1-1	CASSAGQGGTEAFF	TGTGCCAGCAGTGCCGGGCAGGGTGGCACTGAAGCTTTCTTT
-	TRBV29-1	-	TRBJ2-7	CSGSGREPYEQYF	TGCAGCGGATCCGGCCGGGAGCCCTACGAGCAGTACTTC
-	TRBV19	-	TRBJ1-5	CASSLSQGPQPQHF	TGTGCCAGTAGTCTTTCACAGGGTCCGCAGCCCCAGCATTTT
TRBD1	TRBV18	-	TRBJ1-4	CASSPPGQGAIEKLFF	TGTGCCAGCTCACCACCCGGACAGGGGGCAATTGAAAAACTGTTTTTT
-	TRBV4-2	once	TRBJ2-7	CASSHPDREVGEQYF	TGTGCCAGCAGCCACCCTGACAGGGAGGTTGGCGAGCAGTACTTC
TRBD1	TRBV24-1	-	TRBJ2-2	CATSDRDRVFEELFF	TGTGCCACCAGTGATCGGGACAGGGTCTTTGAGGAGCTGTTTTTT
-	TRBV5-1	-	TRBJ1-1	CASSLVSGVNTEAFF	TGCGCCAGCAGCTTGGTTTCGGGGGTAAACACTGAAGCTTTCTTT
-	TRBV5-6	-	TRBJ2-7	CASSLRYEQYF	TGTGCCAGCAGCTTGCGGTACGAGCAGTACTTC
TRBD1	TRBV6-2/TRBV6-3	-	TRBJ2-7	CASSPRGWTGEEQYF	TGTGCCAGCAGCCCCAGGGGGTGGACAGGGGAAGAGCAGTACTTC
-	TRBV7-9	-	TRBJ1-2	CASSLSVFEGYTF	TGTGCCAGCAGCTTATCGGTTTTTGAGGGCTACACCTTC
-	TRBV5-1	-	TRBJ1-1	CASSPTGANTEAFF	TGCGCCAGCAGCCCGACAGGAGCGAACACTGAAGCTTTCTTT
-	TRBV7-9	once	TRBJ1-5	CASSFAGSSNQPQHF	TGTGCCAGCAGCTTCGCGGGGAGTAGCAATCAGCCCCAGCATTTT
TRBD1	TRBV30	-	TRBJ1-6	CARAGQGNSPLHF	TGTGCCCGTGCGGGACAGGGTAATTCACCCCTCCACTTT
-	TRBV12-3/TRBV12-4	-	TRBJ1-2	CASSRGSNGYTF	TGTGCCAGCAGCCGAGGATCGAATGGCTACACCTTC
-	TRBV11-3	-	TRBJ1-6	CASSLAGDNSPLHF	TGTGCCAGCAGCCTGGCCGGGGATAATTCACCCCTCCACTTT
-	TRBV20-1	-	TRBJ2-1	CSGGNNEQFF	TGCAGTGGCGGGAACAATGAGCAGTTCTTC
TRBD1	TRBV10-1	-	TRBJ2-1	CASSDSWTGGRNEQFF	TGCGCCAGCAGTGATTCTTGGACAGGGGGTCGCAATGAGCAGTTCTTC
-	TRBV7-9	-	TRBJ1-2	CASSKRQENYGYTF	TGTGCCAGCAGCAAAAGACAGGAGAACTATGGCTACACCTTC
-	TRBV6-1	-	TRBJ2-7	CASSEGVWDSGSYEQYF	TGTGCCAGCAGTGAAGGGGTATGGGACAGCGGGTCCTACGAGCAGTACTTC
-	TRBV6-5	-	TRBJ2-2	CASSRRDMSTGELFF	TGTGCCAGCAGCCGCCGGGACATGAGTACCGGGGAGCTGTTTTTT
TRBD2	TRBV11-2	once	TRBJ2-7	CASSLGSSGYEQYF	TGTGCCAGCAGCTTAGGCTCTAGCGGCTACGAGCAGTACTTC
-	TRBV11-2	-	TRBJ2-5	CASSLGSSPETQYF	TGTGCCAGCAGCTTAGGTTCTAGCCCAGAGACCCAGTACTTC
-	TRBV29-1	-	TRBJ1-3	CSVGLQRPGNTIYF	TGCAGCGTTGGTCTACAGCGACCAGGGAACACCATATATTTT
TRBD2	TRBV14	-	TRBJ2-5	CARPGGAGETQYF	TGTGCCCGGCCGGGGGGGGCGGGGGAGACCCAGTACTTC
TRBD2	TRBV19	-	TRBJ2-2	CASSIRLAGAFSGELFF	TGTGCCAGTAGTATAAGGCTAGCGGGGGCCTTCTCCGGGGAGCTGTTTTTT